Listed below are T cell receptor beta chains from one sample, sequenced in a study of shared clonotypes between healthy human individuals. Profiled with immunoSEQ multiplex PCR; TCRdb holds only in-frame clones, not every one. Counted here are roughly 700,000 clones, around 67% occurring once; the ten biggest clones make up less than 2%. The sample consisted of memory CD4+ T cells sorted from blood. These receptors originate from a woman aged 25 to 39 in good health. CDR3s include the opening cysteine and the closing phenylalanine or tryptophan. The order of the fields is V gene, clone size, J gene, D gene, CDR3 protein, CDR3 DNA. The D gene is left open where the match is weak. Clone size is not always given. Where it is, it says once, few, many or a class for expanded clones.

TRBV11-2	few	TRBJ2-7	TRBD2	CASSLEASGTYEQYF	TGTGCCAGCAGCTTAGAGGCTAGCGGTACCTACGAGCAGTACTTC
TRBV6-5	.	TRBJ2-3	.	CASRRTRGLTDTQYF	TGTGCCAGCAGGAGAACGAGGGGACTCACAGATACGCAGTATTTT
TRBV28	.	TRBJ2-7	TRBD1	CASRTPGQGQYF	TGTGCCAGCAGAACCCCGGGACAGGGCCAGTACTTC
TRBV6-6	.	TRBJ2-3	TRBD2	CASSSSGMADTQYF	TGTGCCAGCAGTTCTAGCGGGATGGCAGATACGCAGTATTTT
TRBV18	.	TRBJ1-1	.	CASSPFGGTAKSNTEAFF	TGTGCCAGCTCACCATTTGGCGGGACGGCCAAATCGAACACTGAAGCTTTCTTT
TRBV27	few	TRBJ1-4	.	CASRTNADEKLFF	TGTGCCAGCAGAACGAACGCGGATGAAAAACTGTTTTTT
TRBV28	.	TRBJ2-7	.	CASSLTGPSYEQYF	TGTGCCAGCAGTCTCACAGGGCCATCCTACGAGCAGTACTTC
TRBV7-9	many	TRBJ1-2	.	CASSLIGAGIPLNYGYTF	TGTGCCAGCAGCTTAATAGGAGCCGGGATCCCTCTTAACTATGGCTACACCTTC
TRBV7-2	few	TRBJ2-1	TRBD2	CASSQTSGRGVEQFF	TGTGCCAGCAGCCAGACTAGCGGGAGGGGGGTTGAGCAGTTCTTC
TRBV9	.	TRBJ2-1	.	CASSVGASFDGEQFF	TGTGCCAGCAGCGTAGGGGCTAGTTTCGATGGTGAGCAGTTCTTC
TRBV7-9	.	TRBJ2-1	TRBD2	CASSFRPRTSIIDEQFF	TGTGCCAGCAGCTTCCGGCCAAGGACTAGTATTATTGATGAGCAGTTCTTC
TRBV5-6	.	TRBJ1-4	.	CASSQNTLGSQLFF	TGTGCCAGCAGCCAAAATACCCTGGGATCTCAGCTGTTTTTT
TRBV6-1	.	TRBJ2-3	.	CASTWGGPPTDTQYF	TGTGCCAGCACCTGGGGGGGGCCTCCCACAGATACGCAGTATTTT
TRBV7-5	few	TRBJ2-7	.	CVRSLFRDRLAGPYEQYF	TGTGTCAGAAGCTTATTTAGGGACCGGCTAGCGGGGCCCTACGAGCAGTACTTC
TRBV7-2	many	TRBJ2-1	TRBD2	CASSWQSGNNEQFF	TGTGCCAGCAGCTGGCAAAGCGGGAACAATGAGCAGTTCTTC
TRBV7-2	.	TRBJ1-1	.	CASSEQQGVGTEAFF	TGTGCCAGCAGCGAACAACAGGGAGTTGGGACTGAAGCTTTCTTT
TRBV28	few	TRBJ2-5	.	CASSPGGPVETQYF	TGTGCCAGCAGCCCCGGAGGTCCCGTTGAGACCCAGTACTTC
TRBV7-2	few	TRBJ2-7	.	CASSFQGGGYEQYF	TGTGCCAGCAGCTTTCAGGGAGGCGGGTACGAGCAGTACTTC
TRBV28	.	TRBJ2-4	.	CASSFRIYGRENIQYF	TGTGCCAGCAGTTTCCGGATATACGGCAGGGAGAACATTCAGTACTTC
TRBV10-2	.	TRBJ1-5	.	CASSDGRWGNQPQHF	TGCGCCAGCAGTGACGGTCGGTGGGGCAATCAGCCCCAGCATTTT
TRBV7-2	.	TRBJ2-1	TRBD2	CASSLIAGGPPLNEQFF	TGTGCCAGCAGCTTAATAGCGGGAGGGCCCCCCTTAAATGAGCAGTTCTTC
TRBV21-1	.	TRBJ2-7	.	CASSSPPGGTGDSYEQYF	TGTGCCAGCAGTTCTCCCCCGGGGGGGACAGGGGACTCCTACGAGCAGTACTTC
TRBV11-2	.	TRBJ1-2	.	CASSLYSGDPYGYTF	TGTGCCAGCAGCTTATATTCAGGGGACCCTTATGGCTACACCTTC
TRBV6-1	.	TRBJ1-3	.	CASSEGGNTIYF	TGTGCCAGCAGCGAGGGGGGAAACACCATATATTTT
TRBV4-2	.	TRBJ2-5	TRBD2	CASSQASGAQETQYF	TGTGCCAGCAGCCAAGCTAGCGGGGCCCAAGAGACCCAGTACTTC
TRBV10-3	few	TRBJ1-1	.	CAISDLHGQNTEAFF	TGTGCCATCAGTGACCTCCACGGGCAGAACACTGAAGCTTTCTTT
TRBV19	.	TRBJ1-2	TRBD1	CASSSADRVRGYTF	TGTGCCAGTAGCTCCGCCGACAGGGTACGAGGCTACACCTTC
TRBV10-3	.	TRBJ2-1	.	CAISEELFLYNEQFF	TGTGCCATCAGTGAAGAACTTTTCCTCTACAATGAGCAGTTCTTC
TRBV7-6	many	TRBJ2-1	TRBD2	CASSPRPPSGDYNEQFF	TGTGCCAGCAGCCCCAGGCCCCCTAGCGGAGATTACAATGAGCAGTTCTTC
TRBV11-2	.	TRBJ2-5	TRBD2	CASTGGRREGSQTQYF	TGTGCCAGCACCGGGGGGCGTCGGGAGGGCTCGCAGACCCAGTACTTC
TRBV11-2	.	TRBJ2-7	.	CASSFYAGFYEQYF	TGTGCCAGCAGCTTCTATGCGGGGTTCTACGAGCAGTACTTC
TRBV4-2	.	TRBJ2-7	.	CASSQDRASLGNEQYF	TGTGCCAGCAGCCAAGATCGGGCTTCGCTGGGAAACGAGCAGTACTTC
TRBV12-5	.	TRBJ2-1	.	CASGPGQGLGHNEQFF	TGTGCTAGTGGCCCTGGACAGGGACTAGGACACAATGAGCAGTTCTTC
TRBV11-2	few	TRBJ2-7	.	CASSPRVAGDFYEQYF	TGTGCCAGCAGCCCCCGGGTAGCAGGGGATTTCTACGAGCAGTACTTC
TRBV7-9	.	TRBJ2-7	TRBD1	CASLRDRGYEQYF	TGTGCCAGCCTCCGGGACAGGGGCTACGAGCAGTACTTC
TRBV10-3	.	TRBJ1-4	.	CAISDRGGEKLFF	TGTGCCATCAGTGATAGGGGCGGTGAAAAACTGTTTTTT
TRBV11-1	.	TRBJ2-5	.	CASRTTQGKLETQYF	TGTGCCAGCAGAACGACCCAGGGGAAGCTGGAGACCCAGTACTTC
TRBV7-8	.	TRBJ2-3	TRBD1	CASSLRTGGDTQYF	TGTGCCAGCAGCTTAAGGACAGGAGGAGATACGCAGTATTTT
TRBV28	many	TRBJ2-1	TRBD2	CASSLLAGGSYNEQFF	TGTGCCAGCAGTTTACTAGCGGGGGGCTCCTACAATGAGCAGTTCTTC
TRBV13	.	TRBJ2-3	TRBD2	CASSLVAGFTDTQYF	TGTGCCAGCAGCTTGGTAGCGGGGTTCACAGATACGCAGTATTTT
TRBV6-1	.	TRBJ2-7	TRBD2	CASRREGGEQYF	TGTGCCAGCAGGAGGGAGGGCGGAGAGCAGTACTTC
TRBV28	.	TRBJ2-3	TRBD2	CASRSGSRTDTQYF	TGTGCCAGCAGGAGCGGGAGCCGGACAGATACGCAGTATTTT
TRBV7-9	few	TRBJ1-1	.	CASSQQGDTEAFF	TGTGCCAGCAGCCAGCAGGGCGACACTGAAGCTTTCTTT
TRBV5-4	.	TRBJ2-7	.	CASSGTPSYEQYF	TGTGCCAGCAGTGGGACACCTTCCTACGAGCAGTACTTC
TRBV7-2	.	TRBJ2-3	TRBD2	CASSLDGTSASTDTQYF	TGTGCCAGCAGCTTAGACGGGACTAGCGCTAGCACAGATACGCAGTATTTT
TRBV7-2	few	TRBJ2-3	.	CASSSYLATDTQYF	TGTGCCAGCAGCTCATACCTGGCCACAGATACGCAGTATTTT
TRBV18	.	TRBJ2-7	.	CASSPLDRGGNEQYF	TGTGCCAGCTCACCCCTCGACAGGGGAGGGAACGAGCAGTACTTC
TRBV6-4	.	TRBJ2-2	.	CASSDSVGRSTGELFF	TGTGCCAGCAGTGACTCAGTAGGGCGGAGCACCGGGGAGCTGTTTTTT
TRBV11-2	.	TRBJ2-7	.	CASSLVVSPLYEQYF	TGTGCCAGCAGCTTAGTGGTAAGCCCACTCTACGAGCAGTACTTC
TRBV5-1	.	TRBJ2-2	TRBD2	CASSLKLAGGGTGELFF	TGCGCCAGCAGCTTGAAACTAGCGGGAGGCGGAACCGGGGAGCTGTTTTTT
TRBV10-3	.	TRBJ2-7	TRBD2	CAIQLAGGDEQYF	TGTGCCATCCAACTAGCGGGAGGGGACGAGCAGTACTTC